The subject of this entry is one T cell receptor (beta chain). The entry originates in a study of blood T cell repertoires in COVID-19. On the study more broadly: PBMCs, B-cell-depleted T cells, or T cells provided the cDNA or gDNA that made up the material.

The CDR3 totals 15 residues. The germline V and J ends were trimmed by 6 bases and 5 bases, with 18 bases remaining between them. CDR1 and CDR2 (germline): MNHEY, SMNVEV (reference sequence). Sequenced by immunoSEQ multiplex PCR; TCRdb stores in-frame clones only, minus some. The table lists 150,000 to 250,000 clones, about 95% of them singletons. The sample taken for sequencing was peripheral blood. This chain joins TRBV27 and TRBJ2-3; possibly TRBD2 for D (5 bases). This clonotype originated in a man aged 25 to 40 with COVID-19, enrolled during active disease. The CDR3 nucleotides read TGTGCCAGCAGCATCGGACTCTACGGAGGAGATACGCAGTATTTT. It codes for CASSIGLYGGDTQYF.